This TCR beta chain is drawn from a study of blood T cell repertoires in COVID-19. About the research overall: PBMCs, B-cell-depleted T cells, or T cells were the source of the cDNA or gDNA that made up the material.

Assay: immunoSEQ multiplex PCR; the TCRdb copy retains only in-frame clones and omits some. The sample yields about 110,000 clones, roughly 85% seen once. This TCR derives from a human donor in a cohort sampled during active COVID-19. Sequences were obtained from peripheral blood.

CDR3 region: CAWVGQERGATGELFF. The CDR3, as DNA: TGTGCCTGGGTGGGGCAGGAGCGGGGCGCGACCGGGGAGCTGTTTTTT. This chain uses TRBV30 with TRBJ2-2; 7 nucleotides match TRBD2. The V gene end was trimmed by 5 bases and the J gene end by 5 bases; junction bases not matched to a gene: 14. The CDR3 spans 16 residues. Germline V gene data show CDR1 as GTSNPN and CDR2 as SVGIG (reference sequence). Full variable domain (remainder filled in from reference TRBV30 and TRBJ2-2): SQTIHQWPATLVQPVGSPLSLECTVEGTSNPNLYWYRQAAGRGLQLLFYSVGIGQISSEVPQNLSASRPQDRQFILSSKKLLLSDSGFYLCAWVGQERGATGELFFGEGSRLTVL.